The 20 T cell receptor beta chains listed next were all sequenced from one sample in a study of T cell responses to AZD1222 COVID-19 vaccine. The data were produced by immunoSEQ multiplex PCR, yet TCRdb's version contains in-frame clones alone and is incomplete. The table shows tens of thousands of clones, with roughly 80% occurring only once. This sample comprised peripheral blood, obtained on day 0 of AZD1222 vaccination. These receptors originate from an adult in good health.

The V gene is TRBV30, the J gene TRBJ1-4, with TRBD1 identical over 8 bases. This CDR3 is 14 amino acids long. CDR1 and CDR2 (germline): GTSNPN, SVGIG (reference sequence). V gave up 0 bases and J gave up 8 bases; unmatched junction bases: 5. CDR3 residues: CAWSVGRGLEKLFF. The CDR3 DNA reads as TGTGCCTGGAGTGTAGGCAGGGGGCTGGAAAAACTGTTTTTT.

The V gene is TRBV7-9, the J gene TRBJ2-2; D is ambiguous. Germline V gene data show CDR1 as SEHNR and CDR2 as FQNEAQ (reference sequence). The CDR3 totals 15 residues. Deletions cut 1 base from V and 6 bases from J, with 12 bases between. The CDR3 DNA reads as TGTGCCAGCAGCTTAGACCTTTCTGTCCCCGGGGAGCTGTTTTTT. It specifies CASSLDLSVPGELFF.

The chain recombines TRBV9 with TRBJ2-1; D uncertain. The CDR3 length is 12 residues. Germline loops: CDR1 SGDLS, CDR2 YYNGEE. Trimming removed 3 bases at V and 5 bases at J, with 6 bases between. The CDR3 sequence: CASSGQNNEQFF. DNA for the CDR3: TGTGCCAGCAGCGGGCAGAACAATGAGCAGTTCTTC.

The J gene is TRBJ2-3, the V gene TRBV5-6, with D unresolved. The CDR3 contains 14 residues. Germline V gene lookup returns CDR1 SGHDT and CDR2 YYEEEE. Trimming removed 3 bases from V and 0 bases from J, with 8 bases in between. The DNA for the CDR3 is TGTGCCAGCAGCTGGGGTGGAAGCACAGATACGCAGTATTTT. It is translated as CASSWGGSTDTQYF.

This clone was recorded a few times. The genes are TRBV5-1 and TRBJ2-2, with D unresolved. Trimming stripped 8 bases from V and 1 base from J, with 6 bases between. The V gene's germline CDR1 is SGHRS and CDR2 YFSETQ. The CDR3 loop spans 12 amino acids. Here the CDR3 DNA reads TGCGCCAGTTGTGAGAACACCGGGGAGCTGTTTTTT. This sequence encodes CASCENTGELFF.

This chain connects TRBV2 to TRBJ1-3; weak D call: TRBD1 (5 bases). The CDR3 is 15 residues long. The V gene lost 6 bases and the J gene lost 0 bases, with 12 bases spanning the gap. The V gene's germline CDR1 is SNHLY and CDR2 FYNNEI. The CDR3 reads CASRPRASSGNTIYF. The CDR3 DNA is TGTGCCAGCAGACCCAGGGCTTCCTCTGGAAACACCATATATTTT. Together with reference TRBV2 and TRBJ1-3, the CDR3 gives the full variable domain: EPEVTQTPSHQVTQMGQEVILRCVPISNHLYFYWYRQILGQKVEFLVSFYNNEISEKSEIFDDQFSVERPDGSNFTLKIRSTKLEDSAMYFCASRPRASSGNTIYFGEGSWLTVV.

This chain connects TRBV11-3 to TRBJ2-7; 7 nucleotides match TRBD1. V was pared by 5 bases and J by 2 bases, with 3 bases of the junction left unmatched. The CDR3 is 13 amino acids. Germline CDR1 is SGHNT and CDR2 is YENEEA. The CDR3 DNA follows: TGTGCCAGCAGCCCGACAGGGACCTACGAGCAGTACTTC. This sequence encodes CASSPTGTYEQYF.

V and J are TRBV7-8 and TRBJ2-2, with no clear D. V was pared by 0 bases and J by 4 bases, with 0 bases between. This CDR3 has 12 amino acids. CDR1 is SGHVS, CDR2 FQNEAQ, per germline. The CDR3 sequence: CASSLATGELFF. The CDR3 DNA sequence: TGTGCCAGCAGCTTAGCCACCGGGGAGCTGTTTTTT.

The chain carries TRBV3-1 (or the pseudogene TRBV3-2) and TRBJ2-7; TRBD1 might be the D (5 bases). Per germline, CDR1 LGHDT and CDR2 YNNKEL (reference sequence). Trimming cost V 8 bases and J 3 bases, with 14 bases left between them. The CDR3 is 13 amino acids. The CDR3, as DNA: TGTGCCAGCGCAGACAGAGGAGACTACGAGCAGTACTTC. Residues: CASADRGDYEQYF.

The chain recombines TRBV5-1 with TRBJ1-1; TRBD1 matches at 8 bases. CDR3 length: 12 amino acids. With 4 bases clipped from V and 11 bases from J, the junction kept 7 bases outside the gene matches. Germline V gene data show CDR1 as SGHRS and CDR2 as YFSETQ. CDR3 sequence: CASSKDRGVAFF. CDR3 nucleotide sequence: TGCGCCAGCAGCAAAGACAGGGGTGTCGCTTTCTTT.

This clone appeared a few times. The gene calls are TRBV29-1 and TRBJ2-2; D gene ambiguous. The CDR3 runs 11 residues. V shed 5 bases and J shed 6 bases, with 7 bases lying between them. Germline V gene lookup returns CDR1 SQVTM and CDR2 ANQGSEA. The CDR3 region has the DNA TGCAGCGTTACCCAGTCCGGGGAGCTGTTTTTT. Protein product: CSVTQSGELFF.

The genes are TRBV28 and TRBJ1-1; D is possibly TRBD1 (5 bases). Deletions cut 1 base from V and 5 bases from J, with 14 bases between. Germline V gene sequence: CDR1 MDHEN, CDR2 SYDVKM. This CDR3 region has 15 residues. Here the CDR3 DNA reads TGTGCCAGCAGTTTATCGCACAGGTGGGCAACTGAAGCTTTCTTT. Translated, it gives CASSLSHRWATEAFF.

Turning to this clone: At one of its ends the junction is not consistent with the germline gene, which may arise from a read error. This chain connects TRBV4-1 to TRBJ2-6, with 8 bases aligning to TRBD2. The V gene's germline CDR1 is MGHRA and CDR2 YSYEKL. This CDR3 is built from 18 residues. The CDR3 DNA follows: TGCGCCAGCAGCCAACCTAGACGGGGGGGCTCTTGGGCCAACGTCCTGACTTTC. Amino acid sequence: CASSQPRRGGSWANVLTF.

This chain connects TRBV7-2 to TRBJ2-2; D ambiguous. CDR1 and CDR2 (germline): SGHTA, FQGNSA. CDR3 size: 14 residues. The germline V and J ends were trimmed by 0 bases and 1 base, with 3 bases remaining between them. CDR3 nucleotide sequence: TGTGCCAGCAGCTTAGCGGGGAACACCGGGGAGCTGTTTTTT. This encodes CASSLAGNTGELFF.

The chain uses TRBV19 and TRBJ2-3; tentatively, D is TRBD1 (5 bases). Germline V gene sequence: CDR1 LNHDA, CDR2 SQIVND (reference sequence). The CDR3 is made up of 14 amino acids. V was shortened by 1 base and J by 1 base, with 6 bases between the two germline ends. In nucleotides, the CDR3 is TGTGCCAGTAGTATAGGCAGGGGCACAGATACGCAGTATTTT. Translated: CASSIGRGTDTQYF.

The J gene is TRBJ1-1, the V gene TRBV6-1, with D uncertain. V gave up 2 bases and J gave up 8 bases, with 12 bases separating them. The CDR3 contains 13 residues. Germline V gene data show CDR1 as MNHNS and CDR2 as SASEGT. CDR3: CASSERVRGEAFF. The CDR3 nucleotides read TGTGCCAGCAGTGAAAGGGTACGGGGAGAAGCTTTCTTT.

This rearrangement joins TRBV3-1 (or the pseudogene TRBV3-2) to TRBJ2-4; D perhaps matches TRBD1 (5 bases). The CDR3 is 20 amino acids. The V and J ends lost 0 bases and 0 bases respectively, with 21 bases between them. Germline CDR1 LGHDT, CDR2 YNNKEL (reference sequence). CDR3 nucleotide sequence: TGTGCCAGCAGCCAAGATGCCCATCCCTCAGGGCCTATAGCCAAAAACATTCAGTACTTC. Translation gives CASSQDAHPSGPIAKNIQYF.

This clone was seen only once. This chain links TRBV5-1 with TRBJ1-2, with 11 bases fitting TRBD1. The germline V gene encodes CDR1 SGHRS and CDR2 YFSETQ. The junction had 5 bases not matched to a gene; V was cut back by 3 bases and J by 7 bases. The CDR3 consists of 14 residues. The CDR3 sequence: CASSSGQGAFGYTF. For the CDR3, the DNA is TGCGCCAGCAGCTCCGGACAGGGGGCGTTTGGCTACACCTTC.

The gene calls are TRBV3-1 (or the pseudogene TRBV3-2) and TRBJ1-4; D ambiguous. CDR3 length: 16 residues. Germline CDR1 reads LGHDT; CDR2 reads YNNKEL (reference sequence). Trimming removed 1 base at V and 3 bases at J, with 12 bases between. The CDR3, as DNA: TGTGCCAGCAGCCAAGTCGCTTCCGGTGCTAATGAAAAACTGTTTTTT. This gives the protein CASSQVASGANEKLFF.

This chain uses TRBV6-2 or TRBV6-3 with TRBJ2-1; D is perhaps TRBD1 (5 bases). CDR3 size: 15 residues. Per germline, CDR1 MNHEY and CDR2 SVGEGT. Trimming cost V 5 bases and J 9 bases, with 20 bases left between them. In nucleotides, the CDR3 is TGTGCCAGCAGTCAAGGACATACGGATTTGGGTGAGCAGTTCTTC. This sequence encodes CASSQGHTDLGEQFF.